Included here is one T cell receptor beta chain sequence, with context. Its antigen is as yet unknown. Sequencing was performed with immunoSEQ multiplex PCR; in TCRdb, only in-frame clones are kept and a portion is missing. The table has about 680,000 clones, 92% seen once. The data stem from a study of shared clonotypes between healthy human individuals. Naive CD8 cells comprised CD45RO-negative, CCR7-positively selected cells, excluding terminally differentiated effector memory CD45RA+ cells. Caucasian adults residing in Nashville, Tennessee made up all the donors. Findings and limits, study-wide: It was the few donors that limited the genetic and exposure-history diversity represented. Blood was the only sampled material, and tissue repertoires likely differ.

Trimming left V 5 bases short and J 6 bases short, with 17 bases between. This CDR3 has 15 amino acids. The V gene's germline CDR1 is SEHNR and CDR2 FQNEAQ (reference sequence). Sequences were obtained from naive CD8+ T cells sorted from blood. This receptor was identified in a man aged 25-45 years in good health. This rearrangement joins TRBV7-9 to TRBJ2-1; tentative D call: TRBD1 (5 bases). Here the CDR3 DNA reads TGTGCCAGCAGCCTAGGGGTCACGAGTGCCAATGAGCAGTTCTTC. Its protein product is CASSLGVTSANEQFF.